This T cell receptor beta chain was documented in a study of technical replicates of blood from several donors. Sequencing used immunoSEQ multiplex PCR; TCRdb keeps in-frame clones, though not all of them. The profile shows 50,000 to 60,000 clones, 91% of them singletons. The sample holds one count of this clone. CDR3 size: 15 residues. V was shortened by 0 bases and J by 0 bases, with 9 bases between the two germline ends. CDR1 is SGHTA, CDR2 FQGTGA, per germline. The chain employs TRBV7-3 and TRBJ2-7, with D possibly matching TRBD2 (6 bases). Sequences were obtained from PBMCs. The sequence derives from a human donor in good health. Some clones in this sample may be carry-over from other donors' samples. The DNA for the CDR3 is TGTGCCAGCAGCTTAACGCGGGAAAGCTCCTACGAGCAGTACTTC. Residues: CASSLTRESSYEQYF. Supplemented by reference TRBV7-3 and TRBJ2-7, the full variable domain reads GAGVSQTPSNKVTEKGKYVELRCDPISGHTALYWYRQSLGQGPEFLIYFQGTGAADDSGLPNDRFFAVRPEGSVSTLKIQRTERGDSAVYLCASSLTRESSYEQYFGPGTRLTVT.